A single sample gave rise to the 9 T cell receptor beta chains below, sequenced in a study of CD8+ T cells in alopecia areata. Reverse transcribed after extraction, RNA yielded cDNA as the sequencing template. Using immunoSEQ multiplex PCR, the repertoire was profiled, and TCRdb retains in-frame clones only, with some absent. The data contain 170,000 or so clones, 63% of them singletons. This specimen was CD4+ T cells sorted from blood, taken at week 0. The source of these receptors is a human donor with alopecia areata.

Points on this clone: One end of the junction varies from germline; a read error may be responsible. The CDR3 region is CASNRGGTDTRYF. The CDR3 region has the DNA TGTGCCAGCAACCGCGGGGGGACAGATACGCGGTATTTT. This chain links TRBV5-6 with TRBJ2-3, with D possibly TRBD2 on 8 matching bases. Germline values: CDR1 SGHDT, CDR2 YYEEEE. The CDR3 loop spans 13 amino acids.

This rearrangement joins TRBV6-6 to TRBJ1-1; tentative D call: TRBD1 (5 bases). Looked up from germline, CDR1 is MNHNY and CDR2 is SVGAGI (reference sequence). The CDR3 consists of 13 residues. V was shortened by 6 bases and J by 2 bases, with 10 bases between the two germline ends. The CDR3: CASSSDSNTEAFF. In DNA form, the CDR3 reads TGTGCCAGCAGCTCCGACAGTAACACTGAAGCTTTCTTT.

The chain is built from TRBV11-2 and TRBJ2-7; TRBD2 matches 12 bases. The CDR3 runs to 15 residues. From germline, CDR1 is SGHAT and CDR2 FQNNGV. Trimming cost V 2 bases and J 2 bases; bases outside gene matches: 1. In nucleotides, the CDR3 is TGTGCCAGCAGCTTAAGGACTAGCGGGGCCTACGAGCAGTACTTC. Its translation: CASSLRTSGAYEQYF.

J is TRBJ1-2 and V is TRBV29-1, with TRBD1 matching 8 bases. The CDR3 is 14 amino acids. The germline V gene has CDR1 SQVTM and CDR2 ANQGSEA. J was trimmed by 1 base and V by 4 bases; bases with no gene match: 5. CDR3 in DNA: TGCAGCGTTGCTTGGACAGGGCTTAACTATGGCTACACCTTC. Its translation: CSVAWTGLNYGYTF. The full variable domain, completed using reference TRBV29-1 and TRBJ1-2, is SAVISQKPSRDICQRGTSLTIQCQVDSQVTMMFWYRQQPGQSLTLIATANQGSEATYESGFVIDKFPISRPNLTFSTLTVSNMSPEDSSIYLCSVAWTGLNYGYTFGSGTRLTVV.

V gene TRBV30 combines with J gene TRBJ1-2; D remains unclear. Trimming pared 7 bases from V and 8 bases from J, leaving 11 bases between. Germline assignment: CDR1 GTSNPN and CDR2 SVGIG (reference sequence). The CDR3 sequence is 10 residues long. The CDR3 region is CALDLGGYTF. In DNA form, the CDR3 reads TGTGCCTTAGACCTGGGGGGCTACACCTTC.

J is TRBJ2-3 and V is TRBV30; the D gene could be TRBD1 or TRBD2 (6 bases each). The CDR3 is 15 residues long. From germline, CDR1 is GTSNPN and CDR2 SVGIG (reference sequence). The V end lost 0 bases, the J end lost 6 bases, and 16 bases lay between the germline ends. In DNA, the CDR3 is TGTGCCTGGAGTGTAGCGCCGGGGGCTGGGGATACGCAGTATTTT. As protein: CAWSVAPGAGDTQYF.

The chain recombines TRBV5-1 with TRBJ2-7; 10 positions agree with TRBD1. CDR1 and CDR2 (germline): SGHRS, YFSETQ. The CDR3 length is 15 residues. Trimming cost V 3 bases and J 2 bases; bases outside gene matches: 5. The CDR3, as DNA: TGCGCCAGCAGCTCCTCGGGACAGGGGCCCTACGAGCAGTACTTC. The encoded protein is CASSSSGQGPYEQYF. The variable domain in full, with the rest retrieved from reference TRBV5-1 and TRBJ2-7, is KAGVTQTPRYLIKTRGQQVTLSCSPISGHRSVSWYQQTPGQGLQFLFEYFSETQRNKGNFPGRFSGRQFSNSRSEMNVSTLELGDSALYLCASSSSGQGPYEQYFGPGTRLTVT.

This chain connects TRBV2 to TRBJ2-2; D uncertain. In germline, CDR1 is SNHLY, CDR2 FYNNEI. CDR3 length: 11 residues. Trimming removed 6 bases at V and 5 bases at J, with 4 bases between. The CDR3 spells CASSPTGELFF. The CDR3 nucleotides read TGTGCCAGCAGCCCTACCGGGGAGCTGTTTTTT.

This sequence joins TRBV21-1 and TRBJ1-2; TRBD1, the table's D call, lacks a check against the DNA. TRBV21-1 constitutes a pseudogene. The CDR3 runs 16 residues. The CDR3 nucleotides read TGTGCCAGCAGCGATACAAGGCGACAGAGTAACTATGGCTACACCTTC. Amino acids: CASSDTRRQSNYGYTF.